Here is one T cell receptor (beta chain) with its context. Its target is not known. Sequencing used immunoSEQ multiplex PCR; TCRdb keeps in-frame clones, though not all of them. Of 750,000 to 1,000,000 clones in the sample, 80% to 95% were seen once. This entry comes from a study of shared clonotypes between healthy human individuals. Study-wide findings and caveats: Investigators collected only blood, and repertoires in tissues likely differ.

Naive CD8 populations comprised CD45RO-negative cells positively selected for CCR7, excluding terminally differentiated effector memory CD45RA+ cells. The clonotype comes from a man aged 25-45 years in good health. Sequenced sample: naive CD8+ T cells sorted from blood.

The CDR3 nucleotides are TGTGCCAGCAGCTTAACCCCGACAGGGGAGAGAAACACCATATATTTT. Protein product: CASSLTPTGERNTIYF. The chain has TRBV7-6 and TRBJ1-3; 8 nucleotides match TRBD1. J gave up 5 bases and V 2 bases, and 8 bases lay outside the gene matches. The CDR3 totals 16 residues. Germline-derived CDR1 and CDR2 are SGHVS and FNYEAQ. The variable domain in full, completed from reference TRBV7-6 and TRBJ1-3, reads GAGVSQSPRYKVTKRGQDVALRCDPISGHVSLYWYRQALGQGPEFLTYFNYEAQQDKSGLPNDRFSAERPEGSISTLTIQRTEQRDSAMYRCASSLTPTGERNTIYFGEGSWLTVV.